One and the same sample provided the 10 T cell receptor beta chains below, sequenced in a study of response to subunit inactivated influenza vaccine. TCRdb used MiXCR to reprocess the RT-PCR reads, holding one entry per CDR3 protein. The data contain 710,000 or so distinct CDR3 sequences, approximately 15% of them singletons. Material: PBMCs from blood, obtained 12 days after vaccination. Every receptor here comes from a man between 50 and 59 years old who received an inactivated influenza vaccine.

This clonotype was counted between two and nine times. This chain links TRBV3-1 with TRBJ1-6; D gene ambiguous. The length of the CDR3 is 15 residues. The germline V gene has CDR1 LGHDT and CDR2 YNNKEL (reference sequence). Trimming removed 0 bases from V and 6 bases from J, with 9 bases in between. CDR3 sequence (DNA): TGTGCCAGCAGCCAAGATGGAGGGATTAATTCACCCCTCCACTTT. Translation: CASSQDGGINSPLHF.

This clonotype came up many times. V usage is TRBV15 and J usage is TRBJ2-1; TRBD2 is a possible D gene (6 bases). CDR3 length: 15 residues. Germline V gives CDR1 LNHNV, CDR2 YYDKDF (reference sequence). V was trimmed by 2 bases and J by 6 bases, leaving 14 bases between them. The CDR3 region is CATSRYRGAGNEQFF. Here the CDR3 DNA reads TGTGCCACCAGCAGATATAGGGGAGCGGGCAATGAGCAGTTCTTC.

This clonotype was found a few times. The CDR3 reads CASRRTSGSVDEQFF. CDR3 nucleotides: TGTGCCAGTAGACGGACTAGCGGGAGTGTCGATGAGCAGTTCTTC. The chain links TRBV19 to TRBJ2-1, with 13 nucleotides matching TRBD2. V shed 6 bases and J 8 bases; nucleotides not matched to a gene: 7. This CDR3 spans 15 amino acids. Looked up from germline, CDR1 is LNHDA and CDR2 is SQIVND (reference sequence).

The rearrangement joins TRBV29-1 to TRBJ2-1, with TRBD2 matching 9 bases. The CDR3 runs 13 residues. After removal of 3 bases from V and 10 bases from J, the junction contained 7 bases not matched to a gene. Looked up from germline, CDR1 is SQVTM and CDR2 is ANQGSEA. CDR3 DNA sequence: TGCAGCGTTGAGAGGACTAGCGCACGCGAGCAGTTCTTC. Its protein product is CSVERTSAREQFF.

There are a few counts of this clonotype. The rearrangement uses TRBV28 and TRBJ1-1, with D possibly matching TRBD1 (5 bases). There are 13 residues in the CDR3. Trimming removed 5 bases from V and 6 bases from J, with 13 bases in between. In germline, CDR1 is MDHEN, CDR2 SYDVKM. This CDR3 is CASSPTRVPEAFF. The CDR3 bases are TGTGCCAGCAGTCCTACCAGGGTACCTGAAGCTTTCTTT. The whole variable domain, filled in from reference TRBV28 and TRBJ1-1, reads DVKVTQSSRYLVKRTGEKVFLECVQDMDHENMFWYRQDPGLGLRLIYFSYDVKMKEKGDIPEGYSVSREKKERFSLILESASTNQTSMYLCASSPTRVPEAFFGQGTRLTVV.

The rearrangement uses TRBV6-1 and TRBJ1-1, with 10 bases identical to TRBD1. Germline loops: CDR1 MNHNS, CDR2 SASEGT. Unmatched junction bases numbered 7, after V lost 6 bases and J lost 0 bases. CDR3 length: 16 residues. The CDR3 coding sequence is TGTGCCAGCAGGGATCCGGGACAGGGGATGAACACTGAAGCTTTCTTT. It specifies CASRDPGQGMNTEAFF.

This clonotype was observed a handful of times. This rearrangement joins TRBV10-3 to TRBJ2-1, with a possible D match to TRBD1 (5 bases). The CDR3 spans 17 residues. The germline gives CDR1 ENHRY, CDR2 SYGVKD. V lost 0 bases and J 0 bases, leaving 12 bases between the germline ends. CDR3 sequence (DNA): TGTGCCATCAGTGAGTCGATACAGGCAAGCTCCTACAATGAGCAGTTCTTC. Translated: CAISESIQASSYNEQFF.

This clonotype occurred a few times. The J gene is TRBJ2-2, the V gene TRBV11-1, with D maybe TRBD2 (5 bases). The CDR3 sequence is 18 residues long. V shed 5 bases and J shed 2 bases, with 21 bases lying between them. Germline loops: CDR1 SGHAT, CDR2 FQDESV (reference sequence). This chain's CDR3 is CASSPIPGRENNTGELFF. DNA for the CDR3: TGTGCCAGCAGCCCCATCCCCGGACGGGAAAATAACACCGGGGAGCTGTTTTTT.

The chain couples TRBV29-1 to TRBJ1-1; no definite D call. CDR1 SQVTM and CDR2 ANQGSEA come from the germline V gene. Trimming removed 1 base at V and 0 bases at J, with 6 bases between. The CDR3 sequence is 13 residues long. The CDR3 here is CSVEGRVNTEAFF. Here the CDR3 DNA reads TGCAGCGTTGAAGGTCGGGTGAACACTGAAGCTTTCTTT.

Of note for this clonotype: A clone one base away is much larger, so this may be a read error. This rearrangement joins TRBV9 to TRBJ2-1; TRBD1 aligns across 7 bases. The germline CDR1 and CDR2 sequences are SGDLS and YYNGEE. Germline trimming cut 4 bases from V and 0 bases from J; bases unmatched to any gene: 10. The CDR3 is 17 amino acids. The CDR3 sequence: CASSPLGTDYSYNEQFF. The DNA of the CDR3 is TGTGCCAGCAGCCCACTAGGGACAGACTACTCCTACAATGAGCAGTTCTTC.